This T cell receptor (beta chain) was sequenced during a study of T cells in tumors after PD-1 blockade. Study details: No patient had prior checkpoint blockade, systemic immunosuppression, or radiotherapy within 4 weeks.

Unmatched junction bases numbered 13, after V lost 4 bases and J lost 5 bases. This CDR3 comprises 17 residues. Per the germline V gene, CDR1 is SGHRS and CDR2 is YFSETQ. Sequencing was performed with immunoSEQ multiplex PCR; in TCRdb, only in-frame clones are kept and a portion is missing. The data show several thousand clones, 55% to 75% seen once. This chain connects TRBV5-1 to TRBJ2-5; 11 bases agree with TRBD2. Sequencing used tumor tissue, obtained after anti-PD-1 treatment. The clonotype comes from a human donor with basal cell carcinoma. The CDR3 nucleotides are TGCGCCAGCAGCGCGCGACTAGCGGGGCGTTCGGGGGAGACCCAGTACTTC. Protein: CASSARLAGRSGETQYF.